One sample yielded the 26 T cell receptor beta chains listed below, sequenced in a study of shared clonotypes between healthy human individuals. The table came from immunoSEQ multiplex PCR; TCRdb's copy has only in-frame clones and leaves some out. The sample consists of 2,500,000 or so clones, 93% of them appearing once. The sample taken for sequencing was naive CD4+ T cells from PBMCs. The subset here: CD45RA+ positively selected. These receptor sequences come from a young man in good health. Some clones in this sample may be carry-over from other donors' samples.

The V call is TRBV6-6, the J call TRBJ2-7; TRBD1 matches 9 bases. The trim removed 4 bases at V and 6 bases at J, leaving 10 bases unmatched. Germline values: CDR1 MNHNY, CDR2 SVGAGI (reference sequence). The CDR3 spans 15 residues. The CDR3 DNA sequence: TGTGCCAGCAGTTTATCCGGGACAGGGTCTGGCGAGCAGTACTTC. It translates to CASSLSGTGSGEQYF.

This chain links TRBV2 with TRBJ1-2; no clear D gene. Between the trimmed V and J ends, which lost 1 base and 10 bases, there was a span of 7 bases. The CDR3 is 11 residues long. CDR1 is SNHLY and CDR2 is FYNNEI in the germline V gene. DNA for the CDR3: TGTGCCAGCAGTGAAGGGACCTTCTACACCTTC. The encoded protein is CASSEGTFYTF.

The chain combines TRBV5-1 with TRBJ1-2; D is uncertain. The germline gives CDR1 SGHRS, CDR2 YFSETQ. V lost 3 bases and J lost 2, with 11 bases in between. The CDR3 spans 14 residues. CDR3 loop: CASSSSAGNYGYTF. CDR3 DNA: TGCGCCAGCAGCTCGTCAGCCGGGAACTATGGCTACACCTTC.

The J gene is TRBJ2-3, the V gene TRBV9; 14 positions match TRBD2. The germline CDR1 and CDR2 sequences are SGDLS and YYNGEE. J gave up 5 bases and V 2 bases, and 1 base lay outside the gene matches. The CDR3 is made up of 15 amino acids. The chain's CDR3 is CASSVGTSGGDTQYF. CDR3 bases: TGTGCCAGCAGCGTCGGGACTAGCGGGGGAGATACGCAGTATTTT. Variable domain in full (rest from reference TRBV9 and TRBJ2-3): DSGVTQTPKHLITATGQRVTLRCSPRSGDLSVYWYQQSLDQGLQFLIQYYNGEERAKGNILERFSAQQFPDLHSELNLSSLELGDSALYFCASSVGTSGGDTQYFGPGTRLTVL.

This chain uses TRBV30 with TRBJ2-7; TRBD1 might be the D (6 bases). Trimming took off 3 bases at V and 5 bases at J, with 14 bases between the two ends. The CDR3 length is 13 residues. The germline gives CDR1 GTSNPN, CDR2 SVGIG (reference sequence). This CDR3 is CAWRKKQGHEQYF. The DNA for the CDR3 is TGTGCCTGGAGAAAGAAACAGGGCCACGAGCAGTACTTC.

The CDR3 sequence: CASSRAGGYTDTQYF. The CDR3 DNA reads as TGTGCCAGCAGTAGAGCGGGAGGGTACACAGATACGCAGTATTTT. V is TRBV6-4 and J is TRBJ2-3; TRBD2 matches 10 bases. Germline values: CDR1 MRHNA, CDR2 SNTAGT. The CDR3 spans 15 residues. V lost 5 bases, J lost 2 bases, and 4 bases stayed unmatched.

Comment on this clone: Within the sample, other DNA sequences also encode this same CDR3. The J gene is TRBJ2-3, the V gene TRBV7-3; TRBD2 might be the D (6 bases). The V gene lost 2 bases and the J gene lost 0 bases, with 9 bases spanning the gap. CDR1 and CDR2 (germline): SGHTA, FQGTGA. This CDR3 comprises 15 residues. The CDR3 region has the DNA TGTGCCAGCAGCTTATTAGCGGCTAGCACAGATACGCAGTATTTT. Protein: CASSLLAASTDTQYF.

V is TRBV27 and J is TRBJ1-5; no clear D gene. Germline loops: CDR1 MNHEY, CDR2 SMNVEV (reference sequence). The CDR3 extends over 15 amino acids. Trimming took off 5 bases at V and 4 bases at J, with 15 bases between the two ends. The CDR3 loop is CASSPDRALNQPQHF. The DNA for the CDR3 is TGTGCCAGCAGTCCCGACCGGGCCCTGAATCAGCCCCAGCATTTT.

This chain links TRBV6-5 with TRBJ2-7, with 12 nucleotides matching TRBD1. The CDR3 is 16 amino acids. Germline V lookup: CDR1 MNHEY, CDR2 SVGAGI. Trimming at V came to 0 bases and at J to 7 bases, leaving 7 bases not matched to a gene. The CDR3 protein is CASSYSPGQGAGEQYF. DNA for the CDR3: TGTGCCAGCAGTTACTCCCCGGGACAGGGGGCTGGGGAGCAGTACTTC.

The chain uses TRBV28 and TRBJ1-1; 7 bases line up with TRBD1. With 5 bases clipped from V and 7 bases from J, the junction kept 16 bases outside the gene matches. Germline V gene lookup returns CDR1 MDHEN and CDR2 SYDVKM. The CDR3 totals 16 residues. The CDR3 DNA sequence: TGTGCCAGCAGTCCTTCAGGGGGGTTGGGGTTCGGTGAAGCTTTCTTT. This sequence encodes CASSPSGGLGFGEAFF.

The genes are TRBV28 and TRBJ2-1; possible D gene TRBD2, 5 bases. CDR1 is MDHEN, CDR2 SYDVKM, per germline. The CDR3 is 16 amino acids. V lost 5 bases to trimming and J lost 2 bases, with 16 bases between them. DNA of the CDR3: TGTGCCAGCAGTCTGAGAGGGATGAGCCCCTACAATGAGCAGTTCTTC. Encoded protein: CASSLRGMSPYNEQFF.

The V call is TRBV28, the J call TRBJ1-5; D is perhaps TRBD1 (5 bases). V was clipped by 6 bases and J by 2 bases, with 11 bases between them. The CDR3 contains 14 residues. The germline V gene encodes CDR1 MDHEN and CDR2 SYDVKM. This chain's CDR3 is CASRKRGGNQPQHF. The CDR3 DNA sequence: TGTGCCAGCAGGAAAAGGGGTGGCAATCAGCCCCAGCATTTT.

This rearrangement joins TRBV5-1 to TRBJ1-4; D remains unclear. Per germline, CDR1 SGHRS and CDR2 YFSETQ. The CDR3 runs 15 residues. The V and J ends lost 0 bases and 0 bases respectively, with 6 bases between them. The CDR3: CASSLDNPTNEKLFF. The DNA for the CDR3 is TGCGCCAGCAGCTTGGACAATCCAACTAATGAAAAACTGTTTTTT.

The chain is built from TRBV5-1 and TRBJ2-4; 13 positions match TRBD2. Germline assignment: CDR1 SGHRS and CDR2 YFSETQ. The CDR3 loop spans 17 amino acids. Unmatched junction bases numbered 3, after V lost 3 bases and J lost 0 bases. The CDR3 protein is CASSYGTSGIAKNIQYF. Written as DNA, the CDR3 is TGCGCCAGCAGCTACGGGACTAGCGGGATAGCCAAAAACATTCAGTACTTC.

The V and J genes are TRBV10-3 and TRBJ2-1; D might be TRBD2 (5 bases). V dropped 5 bases and J dropped 0 bases, with 11 bases sitting between them. CDR3 size: 15 residues. CDR1 and CDR2 from the germline V gene are ENHRY and SYGVKD. CDR3 nucleotide sequence: TGTGCCATCAGTCTAGGGAGTGGCTCCTACAATGAGCAGTTCTTC. The encoded protein is CAISLGSGSYNEQFF.

V usage is TRBV6-6 and J usage is TRBJ2-7; no clear D. Germline V gives CDR1 MNHNY, CDR2 SVGAGI (reference sequence). The CDR3 covers 14 residues. V was clipped by 2 bases and J by 0 bases, with 8 bases between them. CDR3 bases: TGTGCCAGCAGTTACGGGTGGAACTCCTACGAGCAGTACTTC. Protein product: CASSYGWNSYEQYF.

Turning to this clone: This specimen includes other DNA sequences encoding the same CDR3. The CDR3 nucleotides read TGCGCCAGCAGCACCAGCGGGAGCACAGATACGCAGTATTTT. It yields the protein CASSTSGSTDTQYF. The chain employs TRBV5-1 and TRBJ2-3; possible D gene TRBD2, 6 bases. V was cut by 4 bases and J by 0 bases, with 9 bases left in between. The germline V gene encodes CDR1 SGHRS and CDR2 YFSETQ. The CDR3 is made up of 14 amino acids.

The J gene is TRBJ2-1, the V gene TRBV10-1; D gene unclear. The CDR3 length is 16 residues. Trimming left V 2 bases short and J 3 bases short, with 14 bases between. The germline CDR1 and CDR2 sequences are WNHNN and SYGVQD (reference sequence). CDR3 residues: CASSETDSLLYNEQFF. The CDR3 DNA reads TGCGCCAGCAGTGAGACAGATTCTCTCCTCTACAATGAGCAGTTCTTC.

The chain employs TRBV5-4 and TRBJ2-7; TRBD2 agrees at 10 bases. Unmatched junction bases numbered 7, after V lost 4 bases and J lost 3 bases. Germline assignment: CDR1 SGHNT and CDR2 YYREEE (reference sequence). This CDR3 is 15 amino acids long. CDR3 sequence: CASSAGTSVRYEQYF. Written as DNA, the CDR3 is TGTGCCAGCAGCGCCGGGACTAGCGTGCGCTACGAGCAGTACTTC.

The genes are TRBV5-1 and TRBJ2-6; 9 nucleotides agree with TRBD1. This CDR3 spans 17 amino acids. The germline CDR1 and CDR2 sequences are SGHRS and YFSETQ. The V gene end was trimmed by 4 bases and the J gene end by 2 bases; junction bases not matched to a gene: 7. The CDR3 loop is CASSLNTGGAGANVLTF. The CDR3 DNA is TGCGCCAGCAGCCTTAATACAGGGGGCGCTGGGGCCAACGTCCTGACTTTC.

The chain has TRBV2 and TRBJ1-2; maybe TRBD1 (5 bases). Between the trimmed V and J ends, which lost 6 bases and 3 bases, there was a span of 20 bases. The CDR3 has 16 amino acids. Per the germline V gene, CDR1 is SNHLY and CDR2 is FYNNEI. The CDR3 reads CASRRDSGTDHYGYTF. As DNA, the CDR3 is TGTGCCAGCAGAAGGGACTCCGGGACGGACCACTATGGCTACACCTTC.

The chain has TRBV5-4 and TRBJ2-5; TRBD2 agrees at 12 bases. The V gene end was trimmed by 6 bases and the J gene end by 1 base; junction bases not matched to a gene: 4. This CDR3 contains 15 residues. Germline V lookup: CDR1 SGHNT, CDR2 YYREEE (reference sequence). CDR3 protein: CASTVTSGGQETQYF. The CDR3 DNA is TGTGCCAGCACCGTGACTAGCGGGGGCCAAGAGACCCAGTACTTC.

This rearrangement joins TRBV5-4 to TRBJ2-1; D not resolved. The germline gives CDR1 SGHNT, CDR2 YYREEE (reference sequence). This CDR3 comprises 15 residues. Trimming shortened V by 4 bases and J by 1 base, and 12 bases separated the two germline ends. The CDR3: CASSRSSDSYNEQFF. Here the CDR3 DNA reads TGTGCCAGCAGCCGGAGCTCGGATTCCTACAATGAGCAGTTCTTC.

The chain uses TRBV7-2 and TRBJ1-4; no firm D call. V dropped 1 base and J dropped 13 bases, with 10 bases sitting between them. CDR3 size: 12 residues. Germline V CDR1 and CDR2: SGHTA, FQGNSA. In DNA, the CDR3 is TGTGCCAGCAGCTTAGTAAGCCAACCACTGTTTTTT. Amino acids: CASSLVSQPLFF.

This sequence joins TRBV4-1 and TRBJ1-1; no reliable D call. CDR3 size: 15 residues. Trimming shortened V by 6 bases and J by 2 bases, and 16 bases separated the two germline ends. CDR1 MGHRA and CDR2 YSYEKL come from the germline V gene. In DNA form, the CDR3 reads TGCGCCAGCAGTCATTTCCTCGGACCAAACACTGAAGCTTTCTTT. Its translation: CASSHFLGPNTEAFF.

The table lists this clone with a few counts. The sample has other DNA sequences that encode this CDR3 too. The chain is built from TRBV28 and TRBJ1-5, with D possibly matching TRBD1 (5 bases). CDR1 and CDR2 from the germline V gene are MDHEN and SYDVKM. This CDR3 spans 12 amino acids. Trimming left V 7 bases short and J 2 bases short, with 6 bases between. The CDR3 loop is CASTRGNQPQHF. In nucleotides, the CDR3 is TGTGCCAGCACCAGGGGCAATCAGCCCCAGCATTTT. The full variable domain, with the rest looked up from reference TRBV28 and TRBJ1-5, is DVKVTQSSRYLVKRTGEKVFLECVQDMDHENMFWYRQDPGLGLRLIYFSYDVKMKEKGDIPEGYSVSREKKERFSLILESASTNQTSMYLCASTRGNQPQHFGDGTRLSIL.